This is a list of T cell receptor beta chains from one sample in a study of blood T cell repertoires in COVID-19. Produced via immunoSEQ multiplex PCR; TCRdb's table is partial and in-frame only. This sample yields 300,000 to 400,000 clones, of which roughly 89% are seen a single time; around 9.9% belongs to the top ten. Sequences were obtained from peripheral blood. The receptors shown here come from a man aged 25 to 40 with COVID-19, enrolled during active disease. The CDR3 runs from the conserved cysteine through the conserved F or W. The D gene is left open where the match is weak. Rows give clone size only sometimes, using once, few, many, or a class for an expanded clone.

D gene | J gene | clone size | CDR3 length | V gene | CDR3 DNA | CDR3 protein
. | TRBJ1-2 | . | 12 | TRBV9 | TGTGCCAGCAGCGTAGCAGTTTCGGGCTACACCTTC | CASSVAVSGYTF
. | TRBJ2-7 | . | 11 | TRBV12-3/TRBV12-4 | TGTGCCAGCAGTTTCGAGTCCGAGCAGTACTTC | CASSFESEQYF
. | TRBJ1-5 | . | 13 | TRBV7-9 | TGTGCCAGCAGCTTGAACGCCGGTCAGCCCCAGCATTTT | CASSLNAGQPQHF
. | TRBJ2-7 | . | 15 | TRBV6-2/TRBV6-3 | TGTGCCAGCAGTTACTCCGCGACTAGCTCCTACGAGCAGTACTTC | CASSYSATSSYEQYF
TRBD1 | TRBJ2-1 | . | 16 | TRBV6-2/TRBV6-3 | TGTGCCAGCAGTTACAGGGGGCCACAGGGCCACAATGAGCAGTTCTTC | CASSYRGPQGHNEQFF
TRBD1 | TRBJ2-7 | . | 14 | TRBV7-2 | TGTGCCAGCAGCCTTACGAGGGGGCCCTACGAGCAGTACTTC | CASSLTRGPYEQYF
. | TRBJ1-4 | . | 15 | TRBV15 | TGTGCCACCAGCAGTCAAGCCTCAACTAATGAAAAACTGTTTTTT | CATSSQASTNEKLFF
. | TRBJ2-3 | few | 14 | TRBV9 | TGTGCCAGCAGCGTAGAGGTTTCAGGGTCTACGCAGTATTTT | CASSVEVSGSTQYF
TRBD1 | TRBJ2-7 | . | 15 | TRBV5-1 | TGCGCCAGCAGCTTGGTCGGGCAGGGGGAATACGAGCAGTACTTC | CASSLVGQGEYEQYF
. | TRBJ2-1 | . | 12 | TRBV28 | TGTGCCAGCAGTTCCACCTACAATGAGCAGTTCTTC | CASSSTYNEQFF
TRBD2 | TRBJ2-3 | . | 15 | TRBV7-3 | TGTGCCAGCAGCCTAGCGGGGGTGGGCACAGATACGCAGTATTTT | CASSLAGVGTDTQYF
. | TRBJ1-3 | . | 13 | TRBV12-5 | TGTGCTAGTGGTTTGGTACGGGGAAACACCATATATTTT | CASGLVRGNTIYF
. | TRBJ1-1 | . | 13 | TRBV27 | TGTGCCAGCACCCTCTTCAGGGGAACTGAAGCTTTCTTT | CASTLFRGTEAFF
. | TRBJ1-2 | . | 10 | TRBV20-1 | TGCAGTGCTAGAGAGAGCCCGGGGACCTTC | CSARESPGTF
. | TRBJ1-2 | . | 15 | TRBV9 | TGTGCCAGCAGCGGCCCTCAGGGGAATGACTATGGCTACACCTTC | CASSGPQGNDYGYTF
. | TRBJ1-1 | . | 15 | TRBV7-9 | TGTGCCAGCAGCTTAAAAAGGGATCGGGGCACTGAAGCTTTCTTT | CASSLKRDRGTEAFF